This T cell receptor (beta chain) was obtained from a study of cytotoxic CD8 clonotypes in ibrutinib-treated CLL. On the study more broadly: The patient breakdown showed ten to eleven relapsed/refractory and about 16 treatment-naive cases, with 17 IGHV unmutated. Study conclusions and caveats: Public clonotypes were rare and shrank or held steady on treatment.

With respect to this clone: Antigen unknown.

Clones were sequenced by immunoSEQ multiplex PCR, and TCRdb holds only the in-frame ones, with some missing. The sample lists 130,000 or so clones; 80% to 90% were seen once. This TCR was recovered from a human donor with chronic lymphocytic leukemia. This sample comprised PBMCs, obtained after 24 months of ibrutinib treatment.

CDR3 DNA sequence: TGTGCCAGCTCACCACCTAGCGGGAGAGTTAAAAGCGGGGAGCTGTTTTTT. Encoded protein: CASSPPSGRVKSGELFF. The chain recombines TRBV18 with TRBJ2-2; 9 bases map to TRBD2. This CDR3 is 17 amino acids long. The V gene end was trimmed by 0 bases and the J gene end by 7 bases; junction bases not matched to a gene: 9. Germline V gene sequence: CDR1 KGHSH, CDR2 LQKENI. Combining the CDR3 with reference TRBV18 and TRBJ2-2 gives the whole variable domain NAGVMQNPRHLVRRRGQEARLRCSPMKGHSHVYWYRQLPEEGLKFMVYLQKENIIDESGMPKERFSAEFPKEGPSILRIQQVVRGDSAAYFCASSPPSGRVKSGELFFGEGSRLTVL.